The next 11 T cell receptor beta chains were all read from a single sample in a study of identical twins. TCRdb reanalysed the 5' RACE reads using MiXCR and keeps one entry per CDR3 protein. Seen here are some 660,000 distinct CDR3 sequences, 8.6% observed once, and the top ten hold roughly 0.9%. The data were also submitted as part of a second study, on yellow fever vaccine responses in identical twins.

Material for sequencing was PBMCs. Receptors were obtained from a woman between 18 and 30 years old in good health.

This clonotype was picked up a small number of times. The J gene is TRBJ2-1, the V gene TRBV15; 9 bases map to TRBD2. The CDR3 totals 14 residues. The germline V gene has CDR1 LNHNV and CDR2 YYDKDF (reference sequence). V lost 8 bases and J lost 7; bases outside the gene matches: 9. The CDR3 region has the DNA TGTGCCACCCCGAGCGGGAGGAGTAGGAATGAGCAGTTCTTC. Protein sequence: CATPSGRSRNEQFF.

The chain recombines TRBV12-3 or TRBV12-4 with TRBJ1-2; unclear D gene. There are 14 residues in the CDR3. Trimming took off 2 bases at V and 6 bases at J, with 13 bases between the two ends. In DNA, the CDR3 is TGTGCCAGCAGTTTACTCCTGAAAGGTCATGGCTACACCTTC. The encoded protein is CASSLLLKGHGYTF.

The rearrangement uses TRBV5-1 and TRBJ2-7; maybe TRBD2 (6 bases). CDR1 SGHRS and CDR2 YFSETQ come from the germline V gene. V was trimmed by 4 bases and J by 4 bases, leaving 21 bases between them. The CDR3 spans 16 residues. The CDR3 DNA is TGCGCCAGCAGCCCACATATCCGTGGCGGGACTTACGAGCAGTACTTC. The encoded protein is CASSPHIRGGTYEQYF. The full variable domain, with the rest looked up from reference TRBV5-1 and TRBJ2-7, is KAGVTQTPRYLIKTRGQQVTLSCSPISGHRSVSWYQQTPGQGLQFLFEYFSETQRNKGNFPGRFSGRQFSNSRSEMNVSTLELGDSALYLCASSPHIRGGTYEQYFGPGTRLTVT.

The table lists this clonotype with a few counts. The J gene is TRBJ2-1, the V gene TRBV6-5, with a possible D match to TRBD2 (5 bases). The length of the CDR3 is 11 residues. V gave up 6 bases and J gave up 14 bases, with 14 bases separating them. Germline CDR1 is MNHEY and CDR2 is SVGAGI. The CDR3 DNA is TGTGCCAGCAGCCCTGGACTGGAGGAGTTCTTC. Translating it yields CASSPGLEEFF.

The gene calls are TRBV14 and TRBJ2-3; no clear D gene. From germline, CDR1 is SGHDN and CDR2 FVKESK. V lost 0 bases, J lost 3 bases, and 7 bases lay in between. The CDR3 consists of 14 residues. CDR3 DNA: TGTGCCAGCAGCCAAGATTGGGCTACAGATACGCAGTATTTT. Protein product: CASSQDWATDTQYF.

A few counts support this clonotype. This rearrangement joins TRBV7-2 to TRBJ2-7; 7 nucleotides agree with TRBD1. J gave up 3 bases and V 1 base, and 3 bases lay outside the gene matches. CDR1 and CDR2 (germline): SGHTA, FQGNSA. This CDR3 comprises 14 residues. This chain's CDR3 is CASSLVRTGYEQYF. For the CDR3, the DNA is TGTGCCAGCAGCTTAGTTAGGACAGGCTACGAGCAGTACTTC.

The chain combines TRBV28 with TRBJ1-4; 7 bases are shared with TRBD1. This CDR3 region has 15 residues. Germline V CDR1 and CDR2: MDHEN, SYDVKM. The V segment lost 7 bases and the J segment 3 bases; nucleotides outside the gene matches: 8. The CDR3 reads CASKGAGAPNEKLFF. CDR3 DNA sequence: TGTGCCAGCAAGGGGGCAGGGGCCCCTAATGAAAAACTGTTTTTT.

The chain has TRBV28 and TRBJ2-1, with D unclear. Germline-derived CDR1 and CDR2 are MDHEN and SYDVKM. V was trimmed by 9 bases and J by 5 bases, leaving 17 bases between them. The CDR3 has 14 amino acids. CDR3 sequence: CASKLSSTHNEQFF. The CDR3 coding sequence is TGTGCCAGTAAACTCTCCAGCACTCACAATGAGCAGTTCTTC. Using reference TRBV28 and TRBJ2-1 for the parts outside the CDR3, the full variable domain is DVKVTQSSRYLVKRTGEKVFLECVQDMDHENMFWYRQDPGLGLRLIYFSYDVKMKEKGDIPEGYSVSREKKERFSLILESASTNQTSMYLCASKLSSTHNEQFFGPGTRLTVL.

In its sample, this clonotype was seen many times. V is TRBV20-1 and J is TRBJ1-1; the D gene is possibly TRBD1 (5 bases). CDR1 is DFQATT and CDR2 is SNEGSKA in the germline V gene (reference sequence). The CDR3 runs to 15 residues. The ends were cut back, 0 bases at V and 1 base at J, with 12 bases in the middle. CDR3 amino acids: CSARDDRTWNTEAFF. CDR3 nucleotide sequence: TGCAGTGCTAGAGATGATCGGACATGGAACACTGAAGCTTTCTTT.

The rearrangement links TRBV29-1 to TRBJ2-1, with D possibly matching TRBD1 (5 bases). The CDR3 is made up of 11 amino acids. CDR1 SQVTM and CDR2 ANQGSEA come from the germline V gene. Trimming left V 6 bases short and J 15 bases short, with 18 bases between. CDR3 sequence: CSVKRQSTGFF. DNA of the CDR3: TGCAGCGTGAAAAGACAGTCAACGGGGTTCTTC.

This clonotype was observed a handful of times. The chain combines TRBV19 with TRBJ2-7, with D unresolved. The CDR3 runs 13 residues. The V and J ends lost 3 bases and 3 bases respectively, with 9 bases between them. CDR1 and CDR2 from the germline V gene are LNHDA and SQIVND (reference sequence). This CDR3 reads CASSILPNYEQYF. For the CDR3, the DNA is TGTGCCAGTAGTATCCTACCAAACTACGAGCAGTACTTC. Combining the CDR3 with reference TRBV19 and TRBJ2-7 gives the whole variable domain DGGITQSPKYLFRKEGQNVTLSCEQNLNHDAMYWYRQDPGQGLRLIYYSQIVNDFQKGDIAEGYSVSREKKESFPLTVTSAQKNPTAFYLCASSILPNYEQYFGPGTRLTVT.